This TCR beta chain stems from a study of T cells in localized non-small cell lung cancer. Whole-study findings and limits: The highest T cell clonality was in uninvolved adjacent lung, above tumor. Adjacent lung had a median roughly 61 of the 100 largest tumor clones. Higher blood T cell density tracked longer overall survival. Because only a single region of the tumor was sequenced, heterogeneity remains possible.

The repertoire was sequenced with immunoSEQ multiplex PCR; TCRdb's copy has only in-frame clones and lacks some. The sample has 20,000 to 25,000 clones, about 83% seen once. Trimming pared 6 bases from V and 4 bases from J, leaving 21 bases between. Per germline, CDR1 SNHLY and CDR2 FYNNEI. CDR3 length: 16 amino acids. A remark on this clone: Its antigen is undetermined.

The rearrangement uses TRBV2 and TRBJ2-5; D is possibly TRBD1 (6 bases). This specimen consisted of PBMCs, obtained before any cancer treatment. The receptor's source is a woman aged 40 to 75 with stage II squamous cell lung carcinoma. The DNA of the CDR3 is TGTGCCAGCAGGGGGGCCCATTTCCTTCGTATAGAGACCCAGTACTTC. Amino acid sequence: CASRGAHFLRIETQYF. The full variable domain, rest sourced from reference TRBV2 and TRBJ2-5, is EPEVTQTPSHQVTQMGQEVILRCVPISNHLYFYWYRQILGQKVEFLVSFYNNEISEKSEIFDDQFSVERPDGSNFTLKIRSTKLEDSAMYFCASRGAHFLRIETQYFGPGTRLLVL.